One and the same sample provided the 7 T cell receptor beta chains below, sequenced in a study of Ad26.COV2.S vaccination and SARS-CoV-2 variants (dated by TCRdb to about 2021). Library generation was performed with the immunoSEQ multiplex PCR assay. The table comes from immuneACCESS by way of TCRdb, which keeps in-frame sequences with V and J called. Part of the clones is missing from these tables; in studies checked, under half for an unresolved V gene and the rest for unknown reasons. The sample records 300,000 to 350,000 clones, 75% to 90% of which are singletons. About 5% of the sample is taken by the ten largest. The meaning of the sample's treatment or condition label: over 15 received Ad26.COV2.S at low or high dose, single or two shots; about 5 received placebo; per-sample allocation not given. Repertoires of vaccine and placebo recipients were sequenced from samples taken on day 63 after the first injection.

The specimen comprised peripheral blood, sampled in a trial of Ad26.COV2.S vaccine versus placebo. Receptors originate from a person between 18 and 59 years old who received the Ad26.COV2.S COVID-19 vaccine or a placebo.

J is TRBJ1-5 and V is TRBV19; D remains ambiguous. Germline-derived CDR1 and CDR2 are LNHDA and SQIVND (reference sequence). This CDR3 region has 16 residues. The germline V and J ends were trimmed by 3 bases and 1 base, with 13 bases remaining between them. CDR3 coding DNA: TGTGCCAGTAGTATTGGAGGAATAGGGAGCAATCAGCCCCAGCATTTT. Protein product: CASSIGGIGSNQPQHF.

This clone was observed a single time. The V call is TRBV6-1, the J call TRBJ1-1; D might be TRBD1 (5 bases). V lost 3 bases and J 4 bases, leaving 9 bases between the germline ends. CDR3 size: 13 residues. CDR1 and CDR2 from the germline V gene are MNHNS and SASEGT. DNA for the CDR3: TGTGCCAGCAGTGACAGGGAAAGCACTGAAGCTTTCTTT. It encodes CASSDRESTEAFF.

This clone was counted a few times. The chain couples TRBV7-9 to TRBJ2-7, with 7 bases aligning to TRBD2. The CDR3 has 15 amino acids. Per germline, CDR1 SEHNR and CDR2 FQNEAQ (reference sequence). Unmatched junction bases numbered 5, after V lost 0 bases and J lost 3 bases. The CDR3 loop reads CASSLASGLYYEQYF. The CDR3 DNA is TGTGCCAGCAGCTTAGCTTCGGGACTATACTACGAGCAGTACTTC. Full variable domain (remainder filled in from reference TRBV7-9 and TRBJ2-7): DTGVSQNPRHKITKRGQNVTFRCDPISEHNRLYWYRQTLGQGPEFLTYFQNEAQLEKSRLLSDRFSAERPKGSFSTLEIQRTEQGDSAMYLCASSLASGLYYEQYFGPGTRLTVT.

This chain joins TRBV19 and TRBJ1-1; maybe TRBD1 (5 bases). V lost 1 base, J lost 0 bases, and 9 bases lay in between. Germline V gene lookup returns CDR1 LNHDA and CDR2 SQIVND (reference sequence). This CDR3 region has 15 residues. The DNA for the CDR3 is TGTGCCAGTAGTATAGTAGAGGGGTTGAACACTGAAGCTTTCTTT. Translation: CASSIVEGLNTEAFF.

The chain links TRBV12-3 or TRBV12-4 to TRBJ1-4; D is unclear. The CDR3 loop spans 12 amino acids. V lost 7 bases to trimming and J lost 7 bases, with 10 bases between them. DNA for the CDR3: TGTGCCAGCACCCTTGGGAGTGAAAAACTGTTTTTT. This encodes CASTLGSEKLFF.

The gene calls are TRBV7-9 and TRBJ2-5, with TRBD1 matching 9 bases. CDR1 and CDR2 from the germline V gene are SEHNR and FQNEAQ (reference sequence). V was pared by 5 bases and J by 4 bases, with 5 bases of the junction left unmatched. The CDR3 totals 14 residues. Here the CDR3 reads CASSPPDRGETQYF. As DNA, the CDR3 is TGTGCCAGCAGCCCCCCGGACAGGGGAGAGACCCAGTACTTC.

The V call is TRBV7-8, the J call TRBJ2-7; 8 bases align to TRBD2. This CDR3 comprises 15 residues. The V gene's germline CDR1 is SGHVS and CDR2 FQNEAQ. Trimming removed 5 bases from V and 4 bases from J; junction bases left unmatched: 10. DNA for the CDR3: TGTGCCAGCAGCCGAGAGGCTAGCGGGCGATACGAGCAGTACGTC. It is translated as CASSREASGRYEQYV.